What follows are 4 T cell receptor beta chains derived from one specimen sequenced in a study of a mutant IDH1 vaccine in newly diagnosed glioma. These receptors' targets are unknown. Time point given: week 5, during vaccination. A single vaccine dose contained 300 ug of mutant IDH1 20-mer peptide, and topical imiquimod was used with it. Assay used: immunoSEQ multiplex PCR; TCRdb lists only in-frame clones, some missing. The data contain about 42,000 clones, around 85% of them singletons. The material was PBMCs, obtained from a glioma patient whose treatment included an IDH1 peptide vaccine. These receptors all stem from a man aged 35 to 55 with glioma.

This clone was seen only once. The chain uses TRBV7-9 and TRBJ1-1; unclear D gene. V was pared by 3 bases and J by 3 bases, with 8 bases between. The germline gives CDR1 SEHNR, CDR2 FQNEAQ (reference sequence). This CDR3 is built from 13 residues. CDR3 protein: CASSFLSDTEAFF. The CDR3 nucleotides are TGTGCCAGCAGCTTCCTCTCGGACACTGAAGCTTTCTTT. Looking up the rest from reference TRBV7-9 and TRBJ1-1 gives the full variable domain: DTGVSQNPRHKITKRGQNVTFRCDPISEHNRLYWYRQTLGQGPEFLTYFQNEAQLEKSRLLSDRFSAERPKGSFSTLEIQRTEQGDSAMYLCASSFLSDTEAFFGQGTRLTVV.

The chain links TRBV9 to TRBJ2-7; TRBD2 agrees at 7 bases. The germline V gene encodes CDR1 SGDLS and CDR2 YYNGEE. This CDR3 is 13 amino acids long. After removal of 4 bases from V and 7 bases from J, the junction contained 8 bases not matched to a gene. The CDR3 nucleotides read TGTGCCAGCAGCCCCACGGGGGGAGGGGAGCAGTACTTC. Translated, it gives CASSPTGGGEQYF.

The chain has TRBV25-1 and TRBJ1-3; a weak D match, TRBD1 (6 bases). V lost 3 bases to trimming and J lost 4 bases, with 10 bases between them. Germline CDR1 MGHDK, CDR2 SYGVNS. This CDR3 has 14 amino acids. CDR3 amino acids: CASSEWGHGNTIYF. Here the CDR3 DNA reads TGTGCCAGCAGTGAGTGGGGGCACGGAAACACCATATATTTT. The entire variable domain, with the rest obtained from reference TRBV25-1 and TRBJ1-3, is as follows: EADIYQTPRYLVIGTGKKITLECSQTMGHDKMYWYQQDPGMELHLIHYSYGVNSTEKGDLSSESTVSRIRTEHFPLTLESARPSHTSQYLCASSEWGHGNTIYFGEGSWLTVV.

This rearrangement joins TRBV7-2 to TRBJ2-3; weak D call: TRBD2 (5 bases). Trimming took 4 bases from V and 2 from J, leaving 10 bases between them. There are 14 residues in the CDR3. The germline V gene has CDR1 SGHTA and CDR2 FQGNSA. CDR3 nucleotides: TGTGCCAGCAGCTCCAGACTAAACACAGATACGCAGTATTTT. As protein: CASSSRLNTDTQYF.